This T cell receptor (beta chain) was documented in a study of cytomegalovirus exposure and HLA in healthy donors. Overall study: A previous analysis identified approximately 120 million unique TCR beta sequences derived from 180 million or so T cells.

At collection, donors were nominally healthy, but unrecorded immune exposures were probable. On this clone itself: Its specificity is unknown.

Germline loops: CDR1 MNHEY, CDR2 SMNVEV (reference sequence). With 0 bases removed from V and 3 bases from J, the gap between germline ends came to 12 bases. The CDR3 runs 15 residues. Study conclusions and caveats: Later genetic work tied a missense DCLRE1C variant to beta-chain V and J trimming. One later analysis reportedly identified an Asian-associated ancestry cluster that showed fewer N-insertions than the approximately 600-donor mean.

The PCR contained 60 Vbeta and 13 Jbeta primers. Only in-frame clones appear in the TCRdb table, and some are missing; sequencing was by immunoSEQ multiplex PCR. There are approximately 150,000 clones in the sample; 70% to 80% occur only once, and 6% to 6.5% lies in the top ten. Specimen: PBMCs. The chain couples TRBV27 to TRBJ2-7; D may be TRBD2 (5 bases). The TCR originated in a man aged 45-65 years in good health and CMV-seropositive. CDR3 coding DNA: TGTGCCAGCAGTTTATCCGAGGGATCCTACTACGAGCAGTACTTC. Translated: CASSLSEGSYYEQYF.